Below, 3 T cell receptor beta chains from the same sample are listed, as sequenced in a study of regulatory T cells in long-lasting Graves disease. TCR beta libraries were built with iRepertoire HTBI primers and Arm-PCR of CDR3 regions. MiXCR, applied by TCRdb to the multiplex PCR reads, yields one record per CDR3 protein. The sample contains 500,000 or so distinct CDR3 sequences, about 15% of which appear only once. The time point here: newly diagnosed GD, antithyroid drugs for less than 3 months. PBMC RNA was the source of the TCR library. The same sample was also studied in work on T cells in Graves' hyperthyroidism and ophthalmopathy.

Sequencing used peripheral blood mononuclear cells (PBMCs), obtained at new diagnosis, from a patient treated with antithyroid drugs. These receptors originate from a woman aged 45-65 years with Graves disease.

The sample holds a few counts of this clonotype. The V call is TRBV20-1, the J call TRBJ1-4; D is uncertain. V was trimmed by 4 bases and J by 8 bases, leaving 14 bases between them. Germline assignment: CDR1 DFQATT and CDR2 SNEGSKA (reference sequence). The CDR3 length is 13 residues. The CDR3 here is CSAMTRGGEKLFF. CDR3 nucleotide sequence: TGCAGTGCTATGACACGGGGAGGGGAAAAACTGTTTTTT.

This clonotype has only a few counts. The chain employs TRBV20-1 and TRBJ2-2; D possibly matches TRBD1 or TRBD2 (5 bases each). This CDR3 is built from 13 residues. Per germline, CDR1 DFQATT and CDR2 SNEGSKA (reference sequence). V was cut by 6 bases and J by 8 bases, with 16 bases left in between. The CDR3 DNA sequence: TGCAGTGCGAAGAGGGGTCAAGCAGGGGAGCTGTTTTTT. This encodes CSAKRGQAGELFF.

This clonotype was counted between two and nine times. The J gene is TRBJ2-7, the V gene TRBV4-1; no reliable D call. Per germline, CDR1 MGHRA and CDR2 YSYEKL. The CDR3 length is 13 residues. V lost 0 bases, J lost 4 bases, and 7 bases lay in between. The CDR3 bases are TGCGCCAGCAGCCAAGAAATGAGATACGAGCAGTACTTC. It specifies CASSQEMRYEQYF.